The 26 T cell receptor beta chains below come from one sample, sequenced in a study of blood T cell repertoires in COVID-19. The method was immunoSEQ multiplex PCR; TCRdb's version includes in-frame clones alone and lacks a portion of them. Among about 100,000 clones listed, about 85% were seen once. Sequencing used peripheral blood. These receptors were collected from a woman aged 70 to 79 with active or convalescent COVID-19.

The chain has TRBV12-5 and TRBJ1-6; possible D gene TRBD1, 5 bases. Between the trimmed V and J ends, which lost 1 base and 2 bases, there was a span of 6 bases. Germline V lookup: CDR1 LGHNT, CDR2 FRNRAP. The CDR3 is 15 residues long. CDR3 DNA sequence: TGTGCTAGTGGTTTGGGGGGCGCCTATAATTCACCCCTCCACTTT. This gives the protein CASGLGGAYNSPLHF.

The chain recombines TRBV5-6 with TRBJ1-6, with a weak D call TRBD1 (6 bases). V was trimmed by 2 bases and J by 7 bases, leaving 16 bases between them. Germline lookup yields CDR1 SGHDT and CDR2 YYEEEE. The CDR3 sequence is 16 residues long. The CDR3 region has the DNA TGTGCCAGCAGCTTAAGCTCGGGCAGGGGCAATTCACCCCTCCACTTT. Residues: CASSLSSGRGNSPLHF. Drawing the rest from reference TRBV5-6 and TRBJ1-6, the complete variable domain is DAGVTQSPTHLIKTRGQQVTLRCSPKSGHDTVSWYQQALGQGPQFIFQYYEEEERQRGNFPDRFSGHQFPNYSSELNVNALLLGDSALYLCASSLSSGRGNSPLHFGNGTRLTVT.

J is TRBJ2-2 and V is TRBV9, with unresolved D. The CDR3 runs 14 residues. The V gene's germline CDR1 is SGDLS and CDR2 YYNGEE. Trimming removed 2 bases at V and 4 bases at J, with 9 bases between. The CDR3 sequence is CASSVAVATGELFF. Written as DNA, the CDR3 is TGTGCCAGCAGCGTGGCAGTGGCCACCGGGGAGCTGTTTTTT.

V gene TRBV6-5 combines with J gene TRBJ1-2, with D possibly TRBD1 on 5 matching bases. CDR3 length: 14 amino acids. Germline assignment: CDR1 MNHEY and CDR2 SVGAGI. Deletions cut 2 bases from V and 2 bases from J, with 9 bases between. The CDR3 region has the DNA TGTGCCAGCAGTTACCGCAGGGAAAACTATGGCTACACCTTC. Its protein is CASSYRRENYGYTF.

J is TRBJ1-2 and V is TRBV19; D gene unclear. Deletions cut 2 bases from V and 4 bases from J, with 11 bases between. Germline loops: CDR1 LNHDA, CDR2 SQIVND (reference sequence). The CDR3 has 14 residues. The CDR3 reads CASSISDTFYGYTF. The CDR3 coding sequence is TGTGCCAGTAGTATATCCGACACCTTCTATGGCTACACCTTC.

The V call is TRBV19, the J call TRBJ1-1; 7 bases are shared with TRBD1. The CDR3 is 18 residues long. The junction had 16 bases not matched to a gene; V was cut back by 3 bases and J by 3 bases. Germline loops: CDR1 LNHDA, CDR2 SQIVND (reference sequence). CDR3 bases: TGTGCCAGTAGTATTCCAAGGGGGCGGCGGGCTTGGTACACTGAAGCTTTCTTT. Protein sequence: CASSIPRGRRAWYTEAFF. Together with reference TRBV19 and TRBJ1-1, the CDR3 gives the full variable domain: DGGITQSPKYLFRKEGQNVTLSCEQNLNHDAMYWYRQDPGQGLRLIYYSQIVNDFQKGDIAEGYSVSREKKESFPLTVTSAQKNPTAFYLCASSIPRGRRAWYTEAFFGQGTRLTVV.

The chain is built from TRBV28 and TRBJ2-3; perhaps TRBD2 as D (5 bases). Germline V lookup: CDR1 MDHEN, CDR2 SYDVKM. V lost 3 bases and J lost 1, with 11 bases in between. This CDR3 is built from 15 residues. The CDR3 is CASSFSRAGTDTQYF. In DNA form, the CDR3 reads TGTGCCAGCAGTTTCTCCAGAGCGGGCACAGATACGCAGTATTTT. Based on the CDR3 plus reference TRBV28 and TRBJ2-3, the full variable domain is DVKVTQSSRYLVKRTGEKVFLECVQDMDHENMFWYRQDPGLGLRLIYFSYDVKMKEKGDIPEGYSVSREKKERFSLILESASTNQTSMYLCASSFSRAGTDTQYFGPGTRLTVL.

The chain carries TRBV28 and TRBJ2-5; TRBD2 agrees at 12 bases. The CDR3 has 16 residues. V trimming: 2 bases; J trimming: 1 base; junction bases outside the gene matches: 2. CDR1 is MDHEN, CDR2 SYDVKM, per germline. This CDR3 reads CASSLMTSGGQETQYF. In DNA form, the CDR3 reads TGTGCCAGCAGTTTAATGACTAGCGGGGGCCAAGAGACCCAGTACTTC. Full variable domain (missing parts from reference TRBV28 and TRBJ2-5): DVKVTQSSRYLVKRTGEKVFLECVQDMDHENMFWYRQDPGLGLRLIYFSYDVKMKEKGDIPEGYSVSREKKERFSLILESASTNQTSMYLCASSLMTSGGQETQYFGPGTRLLVL.

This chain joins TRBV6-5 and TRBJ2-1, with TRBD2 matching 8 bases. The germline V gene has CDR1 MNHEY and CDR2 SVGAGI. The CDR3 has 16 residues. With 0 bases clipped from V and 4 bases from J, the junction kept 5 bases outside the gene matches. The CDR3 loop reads CASSYSGAGGYNEQFF. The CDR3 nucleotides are TGTGCCAGCAGTTACTCTGGGGCGGGGGGATACAATGAGCAGTTCTTC.

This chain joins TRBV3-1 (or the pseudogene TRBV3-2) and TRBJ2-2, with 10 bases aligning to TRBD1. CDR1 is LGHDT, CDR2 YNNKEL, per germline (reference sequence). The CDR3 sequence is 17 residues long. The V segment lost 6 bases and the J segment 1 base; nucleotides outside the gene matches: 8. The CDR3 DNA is TGTGCCAGCAGATCGGACAGGGGGTGGGGGAACACCGGGGAGCTGTTTTTT. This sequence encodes CASRSDRGWGNTGELFF.

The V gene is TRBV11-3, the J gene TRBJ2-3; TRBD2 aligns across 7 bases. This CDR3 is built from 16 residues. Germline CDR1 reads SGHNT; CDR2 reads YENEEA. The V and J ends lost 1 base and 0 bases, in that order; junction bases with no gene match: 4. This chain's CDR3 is CASSLGSSGSTDTQYF. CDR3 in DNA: TGTGCCAGCAGCTTAGGCTCTAGCGGAAGCACAGATACGCAGTATTTT. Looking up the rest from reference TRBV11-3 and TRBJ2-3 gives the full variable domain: EAGVVQSPRYKIIEKKQPVAFWCNPISGHNTLYWYLQNLGQGPELLIRYENEEAVDDSQLPKDRFSAERLKGVDSTLKIQPAELGDSAVYLCASSLGSSGSTDTQYFGPGTRLTVL.

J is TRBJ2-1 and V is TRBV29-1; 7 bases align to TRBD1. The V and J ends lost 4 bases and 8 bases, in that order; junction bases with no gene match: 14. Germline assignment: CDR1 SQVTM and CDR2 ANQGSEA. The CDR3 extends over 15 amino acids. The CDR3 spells CSVGGTDALPDEQFF. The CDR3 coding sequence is TGCAGCGTTGGAGGGACAGATGCACTTCCGGATGAGCAGTTCTTC.

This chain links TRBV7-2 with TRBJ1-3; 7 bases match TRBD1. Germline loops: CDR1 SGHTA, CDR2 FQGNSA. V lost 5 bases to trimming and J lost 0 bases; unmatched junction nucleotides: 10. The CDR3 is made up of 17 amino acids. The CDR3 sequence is CASSLRDSLYSGNTIYF. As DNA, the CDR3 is TGTGCCAGCAGCCTTCGGGACAGTCTCTACTCTGGAAACACCATATATTTT.

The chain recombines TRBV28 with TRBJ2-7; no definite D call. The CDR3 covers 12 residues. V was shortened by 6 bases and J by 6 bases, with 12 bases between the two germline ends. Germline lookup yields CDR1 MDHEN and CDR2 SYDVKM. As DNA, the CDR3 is TGTGCCAGCAGCAGACTTACTCTCGAGCAGTACTTC. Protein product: CASSRLTLEQYF. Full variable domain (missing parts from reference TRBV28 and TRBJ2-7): DVKVTQSSRYLVKRTGEKVFLECVQDMDHENMFWYRQDPGLGLRLIYFSYDVKMKEKGDIPEGYSVSREKKERFSLILESASTNQTSMYLCASSRLTLEQYFGPGTRLTVT.

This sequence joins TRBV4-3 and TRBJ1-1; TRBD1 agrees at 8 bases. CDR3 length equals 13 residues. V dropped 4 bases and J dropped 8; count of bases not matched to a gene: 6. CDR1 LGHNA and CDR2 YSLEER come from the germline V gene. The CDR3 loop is CASSPGGWGEAFF. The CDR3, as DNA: TGCGCCAGCAGCCCAGGGGGCTGGGGAGAAGCTTTCTTT.

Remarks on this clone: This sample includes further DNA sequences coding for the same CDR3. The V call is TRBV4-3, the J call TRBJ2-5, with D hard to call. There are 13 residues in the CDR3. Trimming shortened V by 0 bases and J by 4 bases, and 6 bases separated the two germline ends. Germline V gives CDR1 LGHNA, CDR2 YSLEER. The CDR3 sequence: CASSQDPGETQYF. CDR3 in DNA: TGCGCCAGCAGCCAAGATCCGGGAGAGACCCAGTACTTC.

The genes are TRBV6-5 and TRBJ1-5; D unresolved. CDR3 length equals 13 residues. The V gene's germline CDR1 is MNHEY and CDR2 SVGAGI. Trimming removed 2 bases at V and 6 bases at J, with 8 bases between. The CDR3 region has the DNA TGTGCCAGCAGTTACGGAGAGACTCAGCCCCAGCATTTT. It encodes CASSYGETQPQHF.

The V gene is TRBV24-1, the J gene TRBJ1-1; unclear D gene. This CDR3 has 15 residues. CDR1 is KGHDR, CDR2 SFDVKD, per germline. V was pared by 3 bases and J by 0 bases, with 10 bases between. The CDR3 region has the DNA TGTGCCACCAGTGATAGCCGAAAGATGAACACTGAAGCTTTCTTT. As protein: CATSDSRKMNTEAFF.

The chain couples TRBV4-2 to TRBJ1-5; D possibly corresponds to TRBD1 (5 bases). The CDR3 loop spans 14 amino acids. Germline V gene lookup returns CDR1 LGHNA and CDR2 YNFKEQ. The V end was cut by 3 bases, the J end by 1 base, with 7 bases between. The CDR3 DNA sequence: TGTGCCAGCAGCCACGGGGGAAGCAATCAGCCCCAGCATTTT. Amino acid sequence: CASSHGGSNQPQHF.

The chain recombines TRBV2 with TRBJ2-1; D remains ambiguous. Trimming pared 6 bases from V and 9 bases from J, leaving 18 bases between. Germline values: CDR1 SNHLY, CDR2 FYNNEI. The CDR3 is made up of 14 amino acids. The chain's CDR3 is CASRVGSVSAEQFF. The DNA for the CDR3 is TGTGCCAGCAGGGTCGGAAGCGTTAGTGCTGAGCAGTTCTTC.

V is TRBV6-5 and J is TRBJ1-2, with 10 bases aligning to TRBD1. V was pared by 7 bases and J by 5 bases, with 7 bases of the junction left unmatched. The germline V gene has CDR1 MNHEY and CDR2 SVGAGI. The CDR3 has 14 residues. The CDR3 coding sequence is TGTGCCAGCAAACACCGGGACAGGGGATATGGCTACACCTTC. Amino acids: CASKHRDRGYGYTF.

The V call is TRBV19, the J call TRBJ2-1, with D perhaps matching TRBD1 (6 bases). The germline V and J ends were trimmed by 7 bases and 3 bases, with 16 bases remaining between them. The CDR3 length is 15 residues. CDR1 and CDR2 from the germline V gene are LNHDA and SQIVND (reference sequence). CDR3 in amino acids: CASNRGQQLYNEQFF. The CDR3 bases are TGTGCCAGTAATCGGGGACAACAACTCTACAATGAGCAGTTCTTC.

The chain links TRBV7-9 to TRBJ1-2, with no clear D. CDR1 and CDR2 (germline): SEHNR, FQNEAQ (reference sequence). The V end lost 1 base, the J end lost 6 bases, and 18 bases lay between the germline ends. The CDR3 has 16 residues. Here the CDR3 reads CASSLESMGRMNGYTF. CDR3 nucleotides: TGTGCCAGCAGCTTAGAATCAATGGGGAGGATGAATGGCTACACCTTC. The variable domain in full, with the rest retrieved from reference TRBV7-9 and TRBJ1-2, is DTGVSQNPRHKITKRGQNVTFRCDPISEHNRLYWYRQTLGQGPEFLTYFQNEAQLEKSRLLSDRFSAERPKGSFSTLEIQRTEQGDSAMYLCASSLESMGRMNGYTFGSGTRLTVV.

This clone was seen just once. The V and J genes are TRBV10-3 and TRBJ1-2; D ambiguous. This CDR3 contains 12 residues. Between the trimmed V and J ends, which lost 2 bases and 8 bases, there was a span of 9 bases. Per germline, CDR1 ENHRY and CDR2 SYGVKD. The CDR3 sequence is CAISEVAGGYTF. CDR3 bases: TGTGCCATCAGTGAGGTCGCGGGAGGCTACACCTTC.

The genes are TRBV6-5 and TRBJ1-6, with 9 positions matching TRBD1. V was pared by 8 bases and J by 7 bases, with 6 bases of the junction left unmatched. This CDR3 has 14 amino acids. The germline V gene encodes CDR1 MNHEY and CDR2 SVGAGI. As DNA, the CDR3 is TGTGCCAGCGGTCAACAGGGGGCAAATTCACCCCTCCACTTT. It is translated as CASGQQGANSPLHF.

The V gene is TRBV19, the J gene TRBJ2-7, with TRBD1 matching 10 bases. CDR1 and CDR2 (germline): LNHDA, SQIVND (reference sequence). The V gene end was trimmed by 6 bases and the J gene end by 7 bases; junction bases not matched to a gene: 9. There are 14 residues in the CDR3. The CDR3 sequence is CASSPEGQGKEQYF. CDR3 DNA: TGTGCCAGTAGCCCCGAGGGACAGGGGAAAGAGCAGTACTTC.